The 19 T cell receptor beta chains below all came from one sample that was sequenced in a study of blood T cell repertoires in COVID-19. Libraries were prepared by immunoSEQ multiplex PCR; TCRdb keeps only in-frame clonotypes and omits some of them. This sample has approximately 210,000 clones, with more than 70% found just once. The specimen sequenced was PBMCs or T cells enriched from blood (not recorded which). The origin of the receptors is a woman in her late teens or twenties who had recovered from COVID-19.

The chain links TRBV5-5 to TRBJ1-3, with D possibly TRBD1 on 6 matching bases. V lost 4 bases to trimming and J lost 5 bases, with 13 bases between them. The CDR3 has 14 amino acids. Germline V gene sequence: CDR1 SGHKS, CDR2 YYEKEE (reference sequence). The CDR3 spells CASSGTGIRNTIYF. The CDR3 DNA follows: TGTGCCAGCAGCGGAACAGGGATAAGAAACACCATATATTTT. Full variable domain (remainder filled in from reference TRBV5-5 and TRBJ1-3): DAGVTQSPTHLIKTRGQQVTLRCSPISGHKSVSWYQQVLGQGPQFIFQYYEKEERGRGNFPDRFSARQFPNYSSELNVNALLLGDSALYLCASSGTGIRNTIYFGEGSWLTVV.

This rearrangement joins TRBV28 to TRBJ1-1, with D unclear. The CDR3 is made up of 12 amino acids. The germline V gene encodes CDR1 MDHEN and CDR2 SYDVKM. V lost 4 bases and J 8 bases, leaving 11 bases between the germline ends. The CDR3 region has the DNA TGTGCCAGCAGTTCAGACTTCCCCGAAGCTTTCTTT. Its translation is CASSSDFPEAFF.

This chain uses TRBV18 with TRBJ2-7, with D possibly being TRBD2 (6 bases). CDR1 and CDR2 from the germline V gene are KGHSH and LQKENI. This CDR3 is built from 15 residues. Trimming pared 0 bases from V and 0 bases from J, leaving 9 bases between. Here the CDR3 reads CASSPPAGSSYEQYF. CDR3 in DNA: TGTGCCAGCTCACCACCGGCCGGGAGCTCCTACGAGCAGTACTTC.

The chain employs TRBV27 and TRBJ1-1; 8 nucleotides align to TRBD1. Germline V lookup: CDR1 MNHEY, CDR2 SMNVEV (reference sequence). Trimming took 6 bases from V and 7 from J; bases not matched to a gene: 10. The CDR3 runs 14 residues. The CDR3: CASSRTGQIGEAFF. CDR3 sequence (DNA): TGTGCCAGCAGCCGGACAGGGCAGATAGGTGAAGCTTTCTTT.

The V and J genes are TRBV5-6 and TRBJ1-2, with 9 bases that match TRBD1. Looked up from germline, CDR1 is SGHDT and CDR2 is YYEEEE. The CDR3 runs to 15 residues. V shed 4 bases and J 4 bases; nucleotides not matched to a gene: 8. The CDR3 spells CASSHPGQGAYGYTF. The CDR3, as DNA: TGTGCCAGCAGCCACCCGGGACAGGGTGCCTATGGCTACACCTTC. Full variable domain (rest looked up from reference TRBV5-6 and TRBJ1-2): DAGVTQSPTHLIKTRGQQVTLRCSPKSGHDTVSWYQQALGQGPQFIFQYYEEEERQRGNFPDRFSGHQFPNYSSELNVNALLLGDSALYLCASSHPGQGAYGYTFGSGTRLTVV.

This clone was found a few times. The chain employs TRBV3-1 (or the pseudogene TRBV3-2) and TRBJ1-2, with 8 nucleotides matching TRBD1. With 7 bases clipped from V and 4 bases from J, the junction kept 8 bases outside the gene matches. CDR3 size: 14 residues. The germline V gene encodes CDR1 LGHDT and CDR2 YNNKEL (reference sequence). The CDR3: CASTLGTGLYGYTF. CDR3 DNA sequence: TGTGCCAGCACCCTCGGGACAGGCCTCTATGGCTACACCTTC.

This sequence joins TRBV6-5 and TRBJ2-1; the D gene is possibly TRBD2 (6 bases). The germline V gene encodes CDR1 MNHEY and CDR2 SVGAGI. Trimming stripped 7 bases from V and 7 bases from J, with 11 bases between. The CDR3 has 12 amino acids. Here the CDR3 reads CASTRDLNEQFF. CDR3 in DNA: TGTGCCAGCACCCGGGACTTGAATGAGCAGTTCTTC.

In its sample, this clone was seen once. The rearrangement links TRBV9 to TRBJ1-3; 8 nucleotides line up with TRBD1. The V gene end was trimmed by 2 bases and the J gene end by 2 bases; junction bases not matched to a gene: 3. CDR1 and CDR2 (germline): SGDLS, YYNGEE. The CDR3 totals 15 residues. As DNA, the CDR3 is TGTGCCAGCAGCGTTGACAGGGGCCCTGGAAACACCATATATTTT. Its translation is CASSVDRGPGNTIYF.

This clone was counted a few times. This rearrangement joins TRBV15 to TRBJ1-5; D not certain. Germline values: CDR1 LNHNV, CDR2 YYDKDF (reference sequence). The CDR3 totals 13 residues. V was trimmed by 8 bases and J by 0 bases, leaving 8 bases between them. The CDR3 sequence is CATARDSNQPQHF. The CDR3 bases are TGTGCCACCGCGAGGGATAGCAATCAGCCCCAGCATTTT. Full variable domain (missing parts from reference TRBV15 and TRBJ1-5): DAMVIQNPRYQVTQFGKPVTLSCSQTLNHNVMYWYQQKSSQAPKLLFHYYDKDFNNEADTPDNFQSRRPNTSFCFLDIRSPGLGDTAMYLCATARDSNQPQHFGDGTRLSIL.

The chain couples TRBV28 to TRBJ1-5; tentatively, D is TRBD1 (6 bases). Germline V gene data show CDR1 as MDHEN and CDR2 as SYDVKM. The CDR3 is 13 residues long. Trimming removed 10 bases from V and 9 bases from J, with 19 bases in between. CDR3 sequence: CAIKGGALGPQHF. The CDR3 bases are TGTGCCATCAAAGGGGGGGCCTTAGGGCCCCAGCATTTT.

V is TRBV19 and J is TRBJ1-3, with TRBD1 matching 7 bases. The CDR3 is 14 residues long. In germline, CDR1 is LNHDA, CDR2 SQIVND (reference sequence). V shed 5 bases and J 2 bases; nucleotides not matched to a gene: 3. The chain's CDR3 is CASSATGPGNTIYF. CDR3 nucleotides: TGTGCCAGTAGTGCGACAGGGCCTGGAAACACCATATATTTT.

This chain connects TRBV10-3 to TRBJ2-2; 7 bases map to TRBD1. V trimming: 6 bases; J trimming: 4 bases; junction bases outside the gene matches: 8. The length of the CDR3 is 15 residues. Looked up from germline, CDR1 is ENHRY and CDR2 is SYGVKD. The CDR3 nucleotides are TGTGCCATCAGGGAGACAGGGATCTCCACCGGGGAGCTGTTTTTT. It yields the protein CAIRETGISTGELFF.

The chain joins TRBV28 to TRBJ1-2; tentatively, D is TRBD1 (6 bases). The length of the CDR3 is 14 residues. Germline V lookup: CDR1 MDHEN, CDR2 SYDVKM. V gave up 4 bases and J gave up 6 bases, with 15 bases separating them. CDR3 amino acids: CASSYLQGWDGYTF. The CDR3 DNA follows: TGTGCCAGCAGTTACCTACAGGGTTGGGATGGCTACACCTTC.

The genes are TRBV20-1 and TRBJ1-2; D unclear. CDR1 is DFQATT and CDR2 is SNEGSKA in the germline V gene (reference sequence). The ends were cut back, 3 bases at V and 4 bases at J, with 15 bases in the middle. The CDR3 sequence is 14 residues long. CDR3 nucleotide sequence: TGCAGTGCTAGTAGCTTAGGAGCGGGCTATGGCTACACCTTC. Translating gives CSASSLGAGYGYTF.

With regard to this clone: The same CDR3 also results from other DNA sequences found in this sample. The genes are TRBV5-1 and TRBJ2-3, with 7 bases that match TRBD1. Germline V gene data show CDR1 as SGHRS and CDR2 as YFSETQ. The CDR3 totals 14 residues. Trimming at V came to 4 bases and at J to 3 bases, leaving 5 bases not matched to a gene. CDR3 bases: TGCGCCAGCAGCCTGGGACAGTCAACAGATACGCAGTATTTT. Protein product: CASSLGQSTDTQYF.

V and J are TRBV25-1 and TRBJ2-3; 7 bases map to TRBD1. V gave up 7 bases and J gave up 6 bases; unmatched junction bases: 7. The CDR3 is 13 residues long. Germline V gene sequence: CDR1 MGHDK, CDR2 SYGVNS. The CDR3 DNA reads TGTGCCAGCAATTCCGACAGGGCGGATACGCAGTATTTT. As protein: CASNSDRADTQYF.

This rearrangement joins TRBV13 to TRBJ1-1, with TRBD1 matching over 10 bases. Germline V gene sequence: CDR1 PRHDT, CDR2 FYEKMQ (reference sequence). This CDR3 contains 14 residues. Trimming removed 4 bases from V and 5 bases from J; junction bases left unmatched: 4. Here the CDR3 reads CASSSGTGETEAFF. The CDR3 bases are TGTGCCAGCAGCTCCGGGACAGGGGAAACTGAAGCTTTCTTT.

This chain uses TRBV5-1 with TRBJ1-3; D is unresolved. Germline CDR1 reads SGHRS; CDR2 reads YFSETQ. CDR3 length equals 15 residues. V gave up 1 base and J gave up 0 bases, with 8 bases separating them. CDR3 nucleotides: TGCGCCAGCAGCTTGTCAGGTCCCTCTGGAAACACCATATATTTT. Its translation: CASSLSGPSGNTIYF.

The chain couples TRBV5-4 to TRBJ2-2; 9 nucleotides match TRBD1. V lost 0 bases to trimming and J lost 7 bases; unmatched junction nucleotides: 7. This CDR3 has 16 amino acids. The germline V gene has CDR1 SGHNT and CDR2 YYREEE (reference sequence). This chain's CDR3 is CASSLAITGGNGELFF. CDR3 bases: TGTGCCAGCAGCTTGGCCATTACAGGGGGCAACGGGGAGCTGTTTTTT.